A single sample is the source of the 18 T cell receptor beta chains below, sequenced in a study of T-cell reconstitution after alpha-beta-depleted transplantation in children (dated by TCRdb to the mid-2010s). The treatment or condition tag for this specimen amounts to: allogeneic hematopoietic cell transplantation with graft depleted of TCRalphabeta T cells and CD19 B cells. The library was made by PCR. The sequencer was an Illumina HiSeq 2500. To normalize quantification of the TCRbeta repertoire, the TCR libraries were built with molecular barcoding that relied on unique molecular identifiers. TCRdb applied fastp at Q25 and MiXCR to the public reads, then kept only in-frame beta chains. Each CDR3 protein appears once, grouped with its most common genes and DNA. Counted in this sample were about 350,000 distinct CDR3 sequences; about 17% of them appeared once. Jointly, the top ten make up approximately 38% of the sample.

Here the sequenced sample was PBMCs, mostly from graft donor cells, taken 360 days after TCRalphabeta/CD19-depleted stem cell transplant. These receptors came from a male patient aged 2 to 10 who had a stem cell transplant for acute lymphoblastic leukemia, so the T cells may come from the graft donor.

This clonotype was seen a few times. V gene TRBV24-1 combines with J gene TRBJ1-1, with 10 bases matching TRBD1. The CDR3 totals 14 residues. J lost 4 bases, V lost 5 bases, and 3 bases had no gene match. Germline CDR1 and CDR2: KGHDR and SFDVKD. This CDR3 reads CATSGGTGVTEAFF. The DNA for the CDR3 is TGTGCCACCAGTGGGGGGACAGGGGTCACTGAAGCTTTCTTT.

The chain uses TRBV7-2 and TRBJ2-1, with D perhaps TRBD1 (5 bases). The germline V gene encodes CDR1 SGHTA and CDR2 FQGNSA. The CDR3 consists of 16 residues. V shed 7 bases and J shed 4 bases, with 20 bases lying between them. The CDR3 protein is CASTPWGADLYNEQFF. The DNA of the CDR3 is TGTGCCAGCACCCCTTGGGGCGCGGACCTATACAATGAGCAGTTCTTC. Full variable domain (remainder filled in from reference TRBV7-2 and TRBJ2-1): GAGVSQSPSNKVTEKGKDVELRCDPISGHTALYWYRQSLGQGLEFLIYFQGNSAPDKSGLPSDRFSAERTGGSVSTLTIQRTQQEDSAVYLCASTPWGADLYNEQFFGPGTRLTVL.

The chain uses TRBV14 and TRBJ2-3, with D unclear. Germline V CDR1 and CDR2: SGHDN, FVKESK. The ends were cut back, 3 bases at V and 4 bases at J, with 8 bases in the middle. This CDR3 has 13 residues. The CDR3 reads CASSQWVADTQYF. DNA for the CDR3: TGTGCCAGCAGCCAGTGGGTCGCAGATACGCAGTATTTT.

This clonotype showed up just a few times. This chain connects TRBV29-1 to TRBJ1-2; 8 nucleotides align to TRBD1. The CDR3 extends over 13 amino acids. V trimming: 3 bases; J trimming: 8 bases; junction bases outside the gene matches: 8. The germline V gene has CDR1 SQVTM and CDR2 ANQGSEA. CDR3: CSVDPQGGRGYTF. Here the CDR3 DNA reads TGCAGCGTTGACCCACAGGGGGGTAGAGGCTACACCTTC.

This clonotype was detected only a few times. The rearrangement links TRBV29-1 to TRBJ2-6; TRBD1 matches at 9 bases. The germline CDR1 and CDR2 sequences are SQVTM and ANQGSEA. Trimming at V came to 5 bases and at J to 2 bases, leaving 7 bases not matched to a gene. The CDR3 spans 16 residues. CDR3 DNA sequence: TGCAGCGTTCAGCTCCGGGACAGGGCTGGGGCCAACGTCCTGACTTTC. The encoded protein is CSVQLRDRAGANVLTF.

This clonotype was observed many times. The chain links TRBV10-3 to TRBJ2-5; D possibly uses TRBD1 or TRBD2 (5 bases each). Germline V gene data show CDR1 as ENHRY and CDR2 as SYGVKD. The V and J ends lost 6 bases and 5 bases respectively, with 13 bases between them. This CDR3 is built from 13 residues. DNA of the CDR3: TGTGCCATCAGGGGGACCCTGGACGAGACCCAGTACTTC. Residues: CAIRGTLDETQYF.

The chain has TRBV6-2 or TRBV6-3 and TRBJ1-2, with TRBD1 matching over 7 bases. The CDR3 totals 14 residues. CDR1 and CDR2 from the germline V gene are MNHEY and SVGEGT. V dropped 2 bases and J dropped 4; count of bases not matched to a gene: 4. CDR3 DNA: TGTGCCAGCAGTTACCGACAGGGCAGCTATGGCTACACCTTC. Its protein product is CASSYRQGSYGYTF.

The CDR3 region is CASSQDYPDRGVYGYTF. CDR3 nucleotides: TGCGCCAGCAGCCAAGATTATCCCGACAGGGGGGTCTATGGCTACACCTTC. V gene TRBV4-3 combines with J gene TRBJ1-2; 9 bases fit TRBD1. J gave up 4 bases and V 0 bases, and 9 bases lay outside the gene matches. Germline CDR1 LGHNA, CDR2 YSLEER. This CDR3 is 17 amino acids long.

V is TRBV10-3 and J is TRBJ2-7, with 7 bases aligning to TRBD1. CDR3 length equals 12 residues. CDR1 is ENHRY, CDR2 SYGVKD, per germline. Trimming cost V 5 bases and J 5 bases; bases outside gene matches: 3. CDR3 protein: CAISTDRNEQYF. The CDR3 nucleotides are TGTGCCATCAGTACGGACAGGAACGAGCAGTACTTC.

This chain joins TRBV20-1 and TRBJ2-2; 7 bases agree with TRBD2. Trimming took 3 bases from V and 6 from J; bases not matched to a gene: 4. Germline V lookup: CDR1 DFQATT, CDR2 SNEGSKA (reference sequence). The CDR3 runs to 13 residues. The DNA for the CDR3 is TGCAGTGCTAGCGGGAGGAGGGCCGGGGAGCTGTTTTTT. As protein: CSASGRRAGELFF.

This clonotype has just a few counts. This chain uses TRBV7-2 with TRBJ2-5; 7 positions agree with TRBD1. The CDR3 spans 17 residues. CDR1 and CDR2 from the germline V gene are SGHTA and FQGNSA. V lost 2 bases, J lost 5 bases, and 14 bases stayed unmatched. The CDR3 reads CASSLFWDRQLQETQYF. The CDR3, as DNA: TGTGCCAGCAGCTTATTTTGGGACAGACAGCTCCAGGAGACCCAGTACTTC.

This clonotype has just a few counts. The CDR3 DNA is TGTGCCAGCAGTCGTTGGACTAGCGGGAGGGAAGAGACCCAGTACTTC. As protein: CASSRWTSGREETQYF. V is TRBV12-3 or TRBV12-4 and J is TRBJ2-5; 15 bases agree with TRBD2. This CDR3 has 16 residues. The ends lost 5 bases at V and 3 bases at J; junction bases unmatched: 4.

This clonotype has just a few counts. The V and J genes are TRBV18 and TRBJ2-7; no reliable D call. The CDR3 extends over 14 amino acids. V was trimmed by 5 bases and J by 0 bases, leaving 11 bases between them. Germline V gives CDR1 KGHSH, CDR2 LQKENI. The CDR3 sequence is CASSDDPSSYEQYF. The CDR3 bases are TGTGCCAGCTCAGACGATCCCAGCTCCTACGAGCAGTACTTC.

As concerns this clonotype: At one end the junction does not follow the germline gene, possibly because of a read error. DNA for the CDR3: TGCGCCAGCAGGCCCACTATTAGCGGGAGTGGAAATGAGCAGTTCTTT. Translation: CASRPTISGSGNEQFF. The chain has TRBV4-3 and TRBJ2-1, with TRBD2 matching over 9 bases. The CDR3 length is 16 residues. Looked up from germline, CDR1 is LGHNA and CDR2 is YSLEER.

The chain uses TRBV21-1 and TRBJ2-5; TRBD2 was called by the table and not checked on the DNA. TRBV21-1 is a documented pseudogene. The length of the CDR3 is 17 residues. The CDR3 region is CASSKMSSGRAYETQYF. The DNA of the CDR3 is TGTGCCAGCAGCAAAATGTCCAGCGGGAGGGCCTATGAGACCCAGTACTTC.

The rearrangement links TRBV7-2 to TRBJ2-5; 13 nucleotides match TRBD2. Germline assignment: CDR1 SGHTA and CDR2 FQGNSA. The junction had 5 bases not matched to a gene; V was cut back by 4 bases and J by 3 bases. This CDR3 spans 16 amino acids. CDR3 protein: CASSSPGLAGKETQYF. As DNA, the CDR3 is TGTGCCAGCAGCTCACCGGGACTAGCGGGAAAAGAGACCCAGTACTTC.

The CDR3 DNA reads TGTGCCAGCAGCCCCACCCACCTAGCGGGAGGCGAAAACGAGCAGTACTTC. Its protein product is CASSPTHLAGGENEQYF. The chain joins TRBV2 to TRBJ2-7, with 11 positions matching TRBD2. The CDR3 totals 17 residues. From germline, CDR1 is SNHLY and CDR2 FYNNEI. Unmatched junction bases numbered 15, after V lost 6 bases and J lost 5 bases.

CDR3 nucleotides: TGCGCCAGCAGCCCGATTAAAGCGGGAGGAATCACAGATACGCAGTATTTT. It specifies CASSPIKAGGITDTQYF. This chain uses TRBV5-1 with TRBJ2-3; 9 bases match TRBD2. Germline V lookup: CDR1 SGHRS, CDR2 YFSETQ. V shed 4 bases and J 2 bases; nucleotides not matched to a gene: 11. CDR3 length equals 17 residues.